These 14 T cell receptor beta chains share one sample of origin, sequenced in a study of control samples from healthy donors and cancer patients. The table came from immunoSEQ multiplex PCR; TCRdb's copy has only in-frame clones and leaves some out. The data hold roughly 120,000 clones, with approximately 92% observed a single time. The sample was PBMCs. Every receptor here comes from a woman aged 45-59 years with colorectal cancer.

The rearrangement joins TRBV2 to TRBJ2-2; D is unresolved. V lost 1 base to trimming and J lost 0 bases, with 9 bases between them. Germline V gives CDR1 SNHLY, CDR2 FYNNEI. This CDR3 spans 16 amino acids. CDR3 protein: CASSEGGRSNTGELFF. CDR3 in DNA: TGTGCCAGCAGTGAAGGAGGACGTTCGAACACCGGGGAGCTGTTTTTT.

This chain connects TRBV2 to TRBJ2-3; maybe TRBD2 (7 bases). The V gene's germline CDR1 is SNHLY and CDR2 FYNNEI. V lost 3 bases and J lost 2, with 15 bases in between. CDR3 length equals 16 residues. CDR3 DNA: TGTGCCAGCAGTGACGGGGCGGGGGCTTCCACAGATACGCAGTATTTT. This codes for CASSDGAGASTDTQYF.

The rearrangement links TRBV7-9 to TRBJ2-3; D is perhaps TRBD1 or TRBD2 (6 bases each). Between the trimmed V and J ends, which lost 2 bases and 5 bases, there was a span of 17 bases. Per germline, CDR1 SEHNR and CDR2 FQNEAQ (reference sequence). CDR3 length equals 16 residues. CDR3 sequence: CASSLSGGSVQDTQYF. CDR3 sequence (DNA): TGTGCCAGCAGCTTATCCGGGGGCTCGGTCCAAGATACGCAGTATTTT.

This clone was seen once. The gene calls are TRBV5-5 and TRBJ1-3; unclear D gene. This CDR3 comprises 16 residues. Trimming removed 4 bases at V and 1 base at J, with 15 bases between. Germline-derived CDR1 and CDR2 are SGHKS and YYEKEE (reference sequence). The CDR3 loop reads CASSPEGLRSGNTIYF. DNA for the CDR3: TGTGCCAGCAGCCCGGAGGGCCTGAGGTCTGGAAACACCATATATTTT.

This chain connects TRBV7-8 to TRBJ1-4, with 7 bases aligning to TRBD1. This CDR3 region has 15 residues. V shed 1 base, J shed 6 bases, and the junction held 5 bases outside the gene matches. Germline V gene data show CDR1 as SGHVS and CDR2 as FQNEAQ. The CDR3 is CASSLGQGEYEKLFF. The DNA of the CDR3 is TGTGCCAGCAGCTTAGGTCAGGGGGAGTATGAAAAACTGTTTTTT.

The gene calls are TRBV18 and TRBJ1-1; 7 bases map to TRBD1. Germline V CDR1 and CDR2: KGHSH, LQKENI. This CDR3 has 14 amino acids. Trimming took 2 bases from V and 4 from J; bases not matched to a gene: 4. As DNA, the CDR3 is TGTGCCAGCTCACCAACAGGGGAGTCCACTGAAGCTTTCTTT. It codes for CASSPTGESTEAFF.

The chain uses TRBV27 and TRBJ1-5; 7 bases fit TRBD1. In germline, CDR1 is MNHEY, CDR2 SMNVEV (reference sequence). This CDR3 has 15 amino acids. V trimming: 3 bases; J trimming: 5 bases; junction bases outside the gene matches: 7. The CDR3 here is CASSFRWDRDQPQHF. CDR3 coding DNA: TGTGCCAGCAGTTTCCGTTGGGACAGAGATCAGCCCCAGCATTTT.

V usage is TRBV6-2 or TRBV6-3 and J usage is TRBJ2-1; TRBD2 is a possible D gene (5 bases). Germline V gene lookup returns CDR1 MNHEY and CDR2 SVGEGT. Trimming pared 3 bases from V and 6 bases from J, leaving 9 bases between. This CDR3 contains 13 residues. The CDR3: CASSYWTLNEQFF. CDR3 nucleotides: TGTGCCAGCAGTTATTGGACTCTCAATGAGCAGTTCTTC.

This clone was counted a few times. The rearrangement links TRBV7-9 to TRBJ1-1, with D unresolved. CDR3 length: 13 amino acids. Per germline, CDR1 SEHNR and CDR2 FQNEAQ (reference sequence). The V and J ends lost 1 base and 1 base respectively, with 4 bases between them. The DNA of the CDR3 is TGTGCCAGCAGCTTAGTGGGGAACACTGAAGCTTTCTTT. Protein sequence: CASSLVGNTEAFF.

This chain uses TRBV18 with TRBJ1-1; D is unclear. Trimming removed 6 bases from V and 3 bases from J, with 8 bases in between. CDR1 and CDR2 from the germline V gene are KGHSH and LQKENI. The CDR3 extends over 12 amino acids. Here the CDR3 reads CASSPQDTEAFF. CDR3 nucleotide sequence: TGTGCCAGCTCCCCCCAGGACACTGAAGCTTTCTTT. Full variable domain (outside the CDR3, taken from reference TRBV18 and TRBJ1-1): NAGVMQNPRHLVRRRGQEARLRCSPMKGHSHVYWYRQLPEEGLKFMVYLQKENIIDESGMPKERFSAEFPKEGPSILRIQQVVRGDSAAYFCASSPQDTEAFFGQGTRLTVV.

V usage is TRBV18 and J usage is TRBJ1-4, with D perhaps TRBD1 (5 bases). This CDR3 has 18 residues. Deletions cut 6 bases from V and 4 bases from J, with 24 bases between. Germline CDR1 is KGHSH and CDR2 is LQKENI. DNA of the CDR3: TGTGCCAGCTCCTCCCAACGAGACGTGGGGCAGGGTAATGAAAAACTGTTTTTT. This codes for CASSSQRDVGQGNEKLFF.

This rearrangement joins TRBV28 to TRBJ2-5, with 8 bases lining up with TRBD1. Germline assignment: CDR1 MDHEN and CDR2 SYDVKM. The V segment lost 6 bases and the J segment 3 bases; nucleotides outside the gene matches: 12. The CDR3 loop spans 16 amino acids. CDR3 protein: CASSGGGQGSKETQYF. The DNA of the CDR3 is TGTGCCAGCAGCGGCGGCGGACAGGGAAGCAAAGAGACCCAGTACTTC.

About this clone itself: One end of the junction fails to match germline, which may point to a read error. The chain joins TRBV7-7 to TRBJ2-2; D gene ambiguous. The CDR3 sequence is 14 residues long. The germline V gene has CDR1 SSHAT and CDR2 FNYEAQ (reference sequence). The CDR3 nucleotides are TGTGCTAGCAGCCGCGAAAAAGACACCGGGGAGCTGTTTTTT. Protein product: CASSREKDTGELFF.

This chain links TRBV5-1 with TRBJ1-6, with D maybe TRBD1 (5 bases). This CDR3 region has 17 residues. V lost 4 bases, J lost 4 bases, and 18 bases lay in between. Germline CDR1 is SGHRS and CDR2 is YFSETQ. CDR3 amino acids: CASSPVGTEGYNSPLHF. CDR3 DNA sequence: TGCGCCAGCAGCCCTGTGGGGACGGAAGGATATAATTCACCCCTCCACTTT.